This T cell receptor (beta chain) is drawn from a study of blood T cells in healthy people across ages. Germline CDR1 DFQATT, CDR2 SNEGSKA (reference sequence). Trimming stripped 0 bases from V and 0 bases from J, with 15 bases between. The CDR3 runs to 16 residues. This clonotype was picked up many times. Its target is not known. Study-wide points: Unsorted PBMCs prevented conclusive naive versus antigen-experienced comparison.

Primed by a sample-barcoded 5' primer and a J-beta primer mix, a second PCR proceeded for 7 to 11 cycles. A minimum of 2.5 million CDR3-containing paired-end reads was obtained for each sample. TCRdb passed the 5' RACE reads through MiXCR, listing each CDR3 protein once. Of 780,000 or so distinct CDR3 sequences listed, roughly 53% are singletons. The authors drew around 11 milliliters of peripheral blood from each donor. The clonotype originates from an elderly man in good health. Material for sequencing was blood. V usage is TRBV20-1 and J usage is TRBJ2-7, with a possible D match to TRBD2 (6 bases). The CDR3 bases are TGCAGTGCTAGAGAGGAGGGTGGTTCTAGCTCCTACGAGCAGTACTTC. This encodes CSAREEGGSSSYEQYF.